The 20 T cell receptor beta chains listed next were all sequenced from one sample in a study of blood T cell repertoires in COVID-19. Produced via immunoSEQ multiplex PCR; TCRdb's table is partial and in-frame only. The top ten clones hold 6.2% of a sample with around 100,000 clones, more than 85% of them seen once. The sequenced material came from peripheral blood. The receptor source for this set is a human donor in a cohort sampled during active COVID-19.

The chain combines TRBV7-3 with TRBJ2-3; D gene unclear. Deletions cut 5 bases from V and 2 bases from J, with 8 bases between. This CDR3 is 13 amino acids long. In germline, CDR1 is SGHTA, CDR2 FQGTGA. CDR3 sequence (DNA): TGTGCCAGCAGCCCGGGTGACACAGATACGCAGTATTTT. Residues: CASSPGDTDTQYF.

The chain links TRBV25-1 to TRBJ2-5; D is undetermined. The germline gives CDR1 MGHDK, CDR2 SYGVNS. The V gene lost 1 base and the J gene lost 5 bases, with 17 bases spanning the gap. The CDR3 runs to 16 residues. The CDR3 spells CASSELAPTLGETQYF. The CDR3 DNA is TGTGCCAGCAGTGAATTGGCACCGACCCTCGGGGAGACCCAGTACTTC.

V and J are TRBV7-9 and TRBJ2-3, with 8 bases fitting TRBD1. This CDR3 has 14 residues. CDR1 SEHNR and CDR2 FQNEAQ come from the germline V gene (reference sequence). Losses at the gene ends were 4 bases for V and 3 bases for J; bases not matched to a gene: 3. CDR3 coding DNA: TGTGCCAGCAGCTCTAGGACAGGGACAGATACGCAGTATTTT. This encodes CASSSRTGTDTQYF.

This clone was seen only a few times. The gene calls are TRBV9 and TRBJ1-3, with TRBD1 as a possible D gene (6 bases). Trimming took 3 bases from V and 0 from J, leaving 13 bases between them. Germline lookup yields CDR1 SGDLS and CDR2 YYNGEE. The CDR3 runs to 16 residues. In DNA, the CDR3 is TGTGCCAGCAGCGCAGGGGAAGGGAGCTCTGGAAACACCATATATTTT. Protein: CASSAGEGSSGNTIYF.

The chain's CDR3 is CASKRDGFSYEQYF. DNA of the CDR3: TGTGCCAGCAAGCGTGACGGGTTTAGCTACGAGCAGTACTTC. The chain is built from TRBV2 and TRBJ2-7; D is ambiguous. The CDR3 is 14 residues long. With 7 bases removed from V and 3 bases from J, the gap between germline ends came to 16 bases. The germline CDR1 and CDR2 sequences are SNHLY and FYNNEI.

The J gene is TRBJ1-1, the V gene TRBV18; the match to TRBD1 covers 8 bases. Trimming took 3 bases from V and 6 from J; bases not matched to a gene: 12. This CDR3 contains 16 residues. Germline CDR1 is KGHSH and CDR2 is LQKENI. This chain's CDR3 is CASSPPSHRGSPEAFF. The CDR3 DNA is TGTGCCAGCTCACCTCCTTCGCACAGGGGGAGTCCTGAAGCTTTCTTT.

This clone was counted between two and nine times. The chain employs TRBV11-2 and TRBJ2-3; 8 bases map to TRBD2. The CDR3 has 18 amino acids. The ends lost 4 bases at V and 3 bases at J; junction bases unmatched: 15. Per the germline V gene, CDR1 is SGHAT and CDR2 is FQNNGV. CDR3 sequence (DNA): TGTGCCAGCAGCTCCCTTCCCCAGGGGATAGCGGGGACAGATACGCAGTATTTT. Protein product: CASSSLPQGIAGTDTQYF.

Notes on this clone: Other DNA sequences in this sample translate to the same CDR3. The CDR3 sequence is CASSLGTGSYEQYF. DNA of the CDR3: TGTGCCAGCAGCTTAGGGACAGGGTCGTACGAGCAGTACTTC. V gene TRBV11-2 combines with J gene TRBJ2-7; 8 bases map to TRBD1. V was clipped by 1 base and J by 4 bases; unmatched bases: 3. The germline V gene encodes CDR1 SGHAT and CDR2 FQNNGV. The CDR3 length is 14 residues.

This clone was observed a single time. The J gene is TRBJ1-1, the V gene TRBV29-1; the D gene is possibly TRBD1 (5 bases). This CDR3 region has 12 residues. V was cut by 2 bases and J by 5 bases, with 9 bases left in between. CDR1 is SQVTM, CDR2 ANQGSEA, per germline. For the CDR3, the DNA is TGCAGCGTTGAACCGGGGGTTACTGAAGCTTTCTTT. Protein sequence: CSVEPGVTEAFF.

The chain links TRBV24-1 to TRBJ2-1; TRBD1 might be the D (6 bases). V was shortened by 9 bases and J by 4 bases, with 18 bases between the two germline ends. The CDR3 runs to 15 residues. Germline CDR1 is KGHDR and CDR2 is SFDVKD. This CDR3 reads CATGDLGTRYNEQFF. CDR3 in DNA: TGTGCCACCGGAGACCTCGGGACACGGTACAATGAGCAGTTCTTC.

A remark on this clone: A read error may produce the germline difference seen at one junction end. The V and J genes are TRBV7-7 and TRBJ2-2; D unclear. The germline V gene encodes CDR1 SSHAT and CDR2 FNYEAQ (reference sequence). The CDR3 has 16 amino acids. CDR3 bases: TGTGCTAGCAGCTCCAGCGTCGTATCTCGCACCGGGGAGCTGTTTTTT. Translating gives CASSSSVVSRTGELFF.

The J gene is TRBJ1-1, the V gene TRBV11-2; D may be TRBD1 (6 bases). The CDR3 has 14 amino acids. Germline V gene lookup returns CDR1 SGHAT and CDR2 FQNNGV. V was pared by 4 bases and J by 1 base, with 10 bases between. This chain's CDR3 is CASSSLQGNTEAFF. In DNA form, the CDR3 reads TGTGCCAGCAGCTCCTTACAGGGGAACACTGAAGCTTTCTTT.

As DNA, the CDR3 is TGCGCCAGCAGCCGTGGGGCCGTGACTGAAGCTTTCTTT. Translation gives CASSRGAVTEAFF. The chain has TRBV5-1 and TRBJ1-1; D perhaps matches TRBD1 (5 bases). Germline V gives CDR1 SGHRS, CDR2 YFSETQ. The CDR3 is made up of 13 amino acids. Trimming cost V 4 bases and J 5 bases, with 12 bases left between them.

The chain employs TRBV5-1 and TRBJ2-5, with 8 bases that match TRBD2. Trimming cost V 1 base and J 4 bases; bases outside gene matches: 24. The V gene's germline CDR1 is SGHRS and CDR2 YFSETQ. This CDR3 has 21 amino acids. CDR3 amino acids: CASSLPGVAWSVAGTRETQYF. CDR3 bases: TGCGCCAGCAGCTTGCCCGGAGTAGCTTGGTCGGTAGCGGGGACCCGAGAGACCCAGTACTTC.

J is TRBJ2-7 and V is TRBV5-1, with 9 bases that match TRBD1. CDR3 length equals 15 residues. Per the germline V gene, CDR1 is SGHRS and CDR2 is YFSETQ. The V segment lost 1 base and the J segment 4 bases; nucleotides outside the gene matches: 6. CDR3 in amino acids: CASSLTGTGLYEQYF. The CDR3, as DNA: TGCGCCAGCAGCTTGACCGGGACAGGGTTGTACGAGCAGTACTTC. Full variable domain (remainder filled in from reference TRBV5-1 and TRBJ2-7): KAGVTQTPRYLIKTRGQQVTLSCSPISGHRSVSWYQQTPGQGLQFLFEYFSETQRNKGNFPGRFSGRQFSNSRSEMNVSTLELGDSALYLCASSLTGTGLYEQYFGPGTRLTVT.

V and J are TRBV19 and TRBJ2-7; D is perhaps TRBD1 (5 bases). The CDR3 sequence is 18 residues long. From germline, CDR1 is LNHDA and CDR2 SQIVND (reference sequence). V lost 5 bases and J lost 9, with 32 bases in between. The DNA for the CDR3 is TGTGCCAGTAGTTCCCAGGGTTCGTCCCTTCTGAGTTTAGTTGGGCAGTACTTC. Translated: CASSSQGSSLLSLVGQYF.

The rearrangement joins TRBV18 to TRBJ2-7, with 7 nucleotides matching TRBD1. The V gene's germline CDR1 is KGHSH and CDR2 LQKENI. This CDR3 has 13 residues. V was pared by 6 bases and J by 6 bases, with 8 bases of the junction left unmatched. The CDR3 DNA sequence: TGTGCCAGCTCGCCAAACGAGGGGGCCGAGCAGTACTTC. Its protein product is CASSPNEGAEQYF.

This clone was observed a few times. The CDR3 is CASSPRAGANTGELFF. Written as DNA, the CDR3 is TGCGCCAGCAGCCCCCGGGCGGGGGCGAACACCGGGGAGCTGTTTTTT. This sequence joins TRBV5-1 and TRBJ2-2; 7 positions agree with TRBD2. There are 16 residues in the CDR3. The germline V gene encodes CDR1 SGHRS and CDR2 YFSETQ. V shed 4 bases and J 0 bases; nucleotides not matched to a gene: 6.

This chain links TRBV4-1 with TRBJ2-3, with TRBD2 identical over 16 bases. The CDR3 has 21 residues. With V trimmed by 3 bases and J by 2 bases, 14 bases remained unmatched. Germline CDR1 MGHRA, CDR2 YSYEKL. CDR3 region: CASSHPLGGTSGRAATDTQYF. Written as DNA, the CDR3 is TGCGCCAGCAGCCACCCGCTAGGGGGGACTAGCGGGAGGGCCGCCACAGATACGCAGTATTTT.

The V and J genes are TRBV29-1 and TRBJ1-5; D is perhaps TRBD1 (6 bases). The CDR3 consists of 15 residues. V lost 6 bases to trimming and J lost 3 bases, with 18 bases between them. The germline gives CDR1 SQVTM, CDR2 ANQGSEA. For the CDR3, the DNA is TGCAGCGTCGGAGGGGGGGACGGGGTCAATCAGCCCCAGCATTTT. The encoded protein is CSVGGGDGVNQPQHF.